This T cell receptor (beta chain) was identified in a study of T cell responses to AZD1222 COVID-19 vaccine. This table comes from immunoSEQ multiplex PCR, and its TCRdb copy is limited to in-frame clones, with some not included. This table has over 100,000 clones, about nine tenths appearing once. For this clone: The antigen is not known.

The CDR3 contains 15 residues. Germline V gene sequence: CDR1 SGHDN, CDR2 FVKESK. V lost 4 bases, J lost 4 bases, and 4 bases stayed unmatched. Overall study results and limits: Rises in breadth and depth of Spike-specific TCRs came after two AZD1222 doses.

V is TRBV14 and J is TRBJ1-6; TRBD1 aligns across 7 bases. The clonotype was recovered from an adult in good health. The sequences come from peripheral blood, collected on day 0 of AZD1222 vaccination. The DNA for the CDR3 is TGTGCCAGCAGCCGAGGGACAGATTATAATTCACCCCTCCACTTT. Encoded protein: CASSRGTDYNSPLHF. The variable domain in full, completed from reference TRBV14 and TRBJ1-6, reads EAGVTQFPSHSVIEKGQTVTLRCDPISGHDNLYWYRRVMGKEIKFLLHFVKESKQDESGMPNNRFLAERTGGTYSTLKVQPAELEDSGVYFCASSRGTDYNSPLHFGNGTRLTVT.